The 32 T cell receptor beta chains below come from one sample, sequenced in a study of CD8+ T cells in alopecia areata. Following RNA extraction, reverse transcription yielded cDNA that acted as the sequencing template. Some clones are missing from TCRdb's copy, which holds only in-frame ones; the method was immunoSEQ multiplex PCR. The table records 10,000 to 15,000 clones, roughly 57% of them present only once. Obtained from alopecia areata patients were lesional scalp punch biopsies along with peripheral blood. The sequenced sample consisted of skin. All receptors derive from a human donor with alopecia areata.

This chain links TRBV11-3 with TRBJ2-3, with D tentatively TRBD2 (5 bases). The CDR3 sequence is 12 residues long. Per germline, CDR1 SGHNT and CDR2 YENEEA. V lost 5 bases, J lost 5 bases, and 8 bases lay in between. CDR3 DNA: TGTGCCAGCAGCCGCGGAGGAGATACGCAGTATTTT. It is translated as CASSRGGDTQYF.

The chain recombines TRBV28 with TRBJ2-2; no clear D. The CDR3 runs to 16 residues. V was trimmed by 2 bases and J by 1 base, leaving 11 bases between them. Germline V gene data show CDR1 as MDHEN and CDR2 as SYDVKM. The CDR3 DNA is TGTGCCAGCAGTTTACACAAGCCGGAGAACACCGGGGAGCTGTTTTTT. As protein: CASSLHKPENTGELFF.

The chain uses TRBV6-6 and TRBJ1-4, with 7 bases matching TRBD1. Germline values: CDR1 MNHNY, CDR2 SVGAGI (reference sequence). Trimming took 6 bases from V and 7 from J; bases not matched to a gene: 2. This CDR3 is 12 amino acids long. This CDR3 reads CASRQGSEKLFF. CDR3 nucleotide sequence: TGTGCCAGCAGACAGGGGTCTGAAAAACTGTTTTTT.

By its share, this clone is medium-sized. V gene TRBV15 combines with J gene TRBJ1-2; D possibly corresponds to TRBD1 (6 bases). Between the trimmed V and J ends, which lost 4 bases and 7 bases, there was a span of 19 bases. The CDR3 totals 15 residues. The germline V gene encodes CDR1 LNHNV and CDR2 YYDKDF (reference sequence). The CDR3 nucleotides are TGTGCCACCAGCATCGGGACACCGATAAGGGGTGGCTACACCTTC. Its translation is CATSIGTPIRGGYTF.

The chain employs TRBV25-1 and TRBJ2-7; TRBD1 matches at 10 bases. CDR1 is MGHDK and CDR2 is SYGVNS in the germline V gene. V was clipped by 4 bases and J by 2 bases; unmatched bases: 5. The CDR3 is 15 residues long. This chain's CDR3 is CASSGQGTGAYEQYF. The CDR3 DNA reads as TGTGCCAGCAGTGGCCAAGGGACAGGGGCCTACGAGCAGTACTTC.

This rearrangement joins TRBV21-1 to TRBJ2-5; no DNA check was done on the table's D call, TRBD2. TRBV21-1 is classified as a pseudogene. The CDR3 is 15 residues long. CDR3 sequence reads: CASSKESGVRVTQYF. CDR3 sequence (DNA): TGTGCCAGCAGCAAAGAGAGCGGGGTTAGGGTGACCCAGTACTTC.

In this sample, this clone turned up a few times. The chain uses TRBV29-1 and TRBJ2-1; 13 nucleotides align to TRBD2. The CDR3 covers 17 residues. The germline CDR1 and CDR2 sequences are SQVTM and ANQGSEA. After removal of 4 bases from V and 6 bases from J, the junction contained 12 bases not matched to a gene. This chain's CDR3 is CSVARFSTSGRGNEQFF. For the CDR3, the DNA is TGCAGCGTTGCACGCTTTAGTACTAGCGGGAGGGGCAATGAGCAGTTCTTC.

This chain uses TRBV30 with TRBJ2-7, with D tentatively TRBD1 (8 bases). Germline CDR1 is GTSNPN and CDR2 is SVGIG (reference sequence). V was shortened by 1 base and J by 12 bases, with 16 bases between the two germline ends. The CDR3 is made up of 12 amino acids. The CDR3 DNA sequence: TGTGCCTGGAGTGGGACAGGGACTATAGTGTACTTC. Amino acids: CAWSGTGTIVYF.

The rearrangement joins TRBV27 to TRBJ1-2, with TRBD1 identical over 8 bases. Germline assignment: CDR1 MNHEY and CDR2 SMNVEV (reference sequence). V shed 2 bases, J shed 4 bases, and the junction held 6 bases outside the gene matches. The CDR3 covers 15 residues. CDR3 sequence: CASSLGLRGPYGYTF. As DNA, the CDR3 is TGTGCCAGCAGTTTAGGGCTCAGGGGGCCCTATGGCTACACCTTC.

The sample holds one count of this clone. The chain carries TRBV6-5 and TRBJ2-5, with a tentative D call TRBD2 (5 bases). With 5 bases removed from V and 5 bases from J, the gap between germline ends came to 18 bases. This CDR3 has 15 amino acids. Germline CDR1 MNHEY, CDR2 SVGAGI. This chain's CDR3 is CASSPRPRGRETQYF. The CDR3 nucleotides read TGTGCCAGCAGTCCTCGACCAAGAGGGCGGGAGACCCAGTACTTC.

V and J are TRBV2 and TRBJ2-7, with 8 bases lining up with TRBD2. After removal of 6 bases from V and 1 base from J, the junction contained 5 bases not matched to a gene. From germline, CDR1 is SNHLY and CDR2 FYNNEI. This CDR3 is 14 amino acids long. CDR3 nucleotides: TGTGCCAGCAGCGCGTCTAGCGGGTCCTACGAGCAGTACTTC. Protein sequence: CASSASSGSYEQYF. Filled out from reference TRBV2 and TRBJ2-7, the complete variable domain reads EPEVTQTPSHQVTQMGQEVILRCVPISNHLYFYWYRQILGQKVEFLVSFYNNEISEKSEIFDDQFSVERPDGSNFTLKIRSTKLEDSAMYFCASSASSGSYEQYFGPGTRLTVT.

The rearrangement uses TRBV5-6 and TRBJ1-2; TRBD1 matches 9 bases. Germline V gives CDR1 SGHDT, CDR2 YYEEEE. The CDR3 contains 14 residues. The V gene end was trimmed by 5 bases and the J gene end by 4 bases; junction bases not matched to a gene: 6. CDR3 in DNA: TGTGCCAGCAGACCCGGGACAGGGATCTATGGCTACACCTTC. Its translation: CASRPGTGIYGYTF. The full variable domain, with the rest looked up from reference TRBV5-6 and TRBJ1-2, is DAGVTQSPTHLIKTRGQQVTLRCSPKSGHDTVSWYQQALGQGPQFIFQYYEEEERQRGNFPDRFSGHQFPNYSSELNVNALLLGDSALYLCASRPGTGIYGYTFGSGTRLTVV.

The rearrangement links TRBV6-1 to TRBJ2-5, with D perhaps TRBD1 (5 bases). The germline CDR1 and CDR2 sequences are MNHNS and SASEGT. The V end was cut by 3 bases, the J end by 4 bases, with 9 bases between. The CDR3 covers 13 residues. This CDR3 reads CASSEVGRETQYF. In nucleotides, the CDR3 is TGTGCCAGCAGTGAGGTGGGGCGAGAGACCCAGTACTTC.

The chain links TRBV4-3 to TRBJ2-7; 13 bases agree with TRBD2. The CDR3 has 18 residues. With 0 bases clipped from V and 2 bases from J, the junction kept 7 bases outside the gene matches. CDR1 and CDR2 (germline): LGHNA, YSLEER. CDR3 sequence (DNA): TGCGCCAGCAGCCAAGAATTGACTAGCGGGGGGCTCCCCTACGAGCAGTACTTC. Its protein is CASSQELTSGGLPYEQYF.

The chain joins TRBV28 to TRBJ2-4; D unresolved. The CDR3 totals 12 residues. V gave up 2 bases and J gave up 6 bases, with 5 bases separating them. Germline CDR1 reads MDHEN; CDR2 reads SYDVKM. CDR3 bases: TGTGCCAGCAGTTTAAACCGAAACATTCAGTACTTC. Translation gives CASSLNRNIQYF.

This clone was seen only a few times. The chain has TRBV30 and TRBJ2-3; 9 bases fit TRBD2. The trim removed 4 bases at V and 2 bases at J, leaving 10 bases unmatched. From germline, CDR1 is GTSNPN and CDR2 SVGIG (reference sequence). The length of the CDR3 is 16 residues. The DNA for the CDR3 is TGTGCCTGGAAGAGAGGAAGACTAGCGGACACAGATACGCAGTATTTT. It specifies CAWKRGRLADTDTQYF.

By share, this clone ranks as medium-sized. V is TRBV7-6 and J is TRBJ2-5; no reliable D call. CDR1 is SGHVS, CDR2 FNYEAQ, per germline. Trimming left V 4 bases short and J 1 base short, with 7 bases between. The CDR3 totals 13 residues. This CDR3 is CASSSWVQETQYF. The CDR3 DNA reads TGTGCCAGCAGCTCATGGGTCCAAGAGACCCAGTACTTC.

This clone was observed a few times. The rearrangement joins TRBV29-1 to TRBJ2-7; D not certain. The CDR3 length is 13 residues. The germline gives CDR1 SQVTM, CDR2 ANQGSEA. V was cut by 5 bases and J by 0 bases, with 11 bases left in between. The CDR3 sequence is CSVFGLSSYEQYF. CDR3 coding DNA: TGCAGCGTTTTTGGGTTGAGCTCCTACGAGCAGTACTTC.

This clone turned up a few times. The J gene is TRBJ1-5, the V gene TRBV10-3; TRBD1 is a possible D gene (6 bases). The CDR3 is made up of 19 amino acids. CDR1 ENHRY and CDR2 SYGVKD come from the germline V gene. The V gene lost 0 bases and the J gene lost 0 bases, with 18 bases spanning the gap. CDR3 coding DNA: TGTGCCATCAGTGAGTCGATTCTCAGCCTAGGGGGTAGCAATCAGCCCCAGCATTTT. It codes for CAISESILSLGGSNQPQHF.

The CDR3 coding sequence is TGTGCCAGCAGATGGACAGGGGCCGTGGACTTCTACGAGCAGTACTTC. Translating gives CASRWTGAVDFYEQYF. The J gene is TRBJ2-7, the V gene TRBV5-6; 9 bases align to TRBD1. CDR1 is SGHDT and CDR2 is YYEEEE in the germline V gene. CDR3 length: 16 residues. V dropped 5 bases and J dropped 3; count of bases not matched to a gene: 12.

The V gene is TRBV28, the J gene TRBJ2-7, with D perhaps matching TRBD1 (6 bases). Deletions cut 5 bases from V and 5 bases from J, with 10 bases between. Germline CDR1 reads MDHEN; CDR2 reads SYDVKM. This CDR3 spans 12 amino acids. CDR3 in DNA: TGTGCCAGCAGTGAGGGGGTTCACGAGCAGTACTTC. Residues: CASSEGVHEQYF.

The chain uses TRBV6-1 and TRBJ2-1; TRBD2 matches 9 bases. The germline gives CDR1 MNHNS, CDR2 SASEGT. V shed 8 bases and J 3 bases; nucleotides not matched to a gene: 8. The CDR3 sequence is 15 residues long. Here the CDR3 DNA reads TGTGCCAGCGGGCTTGCGGGGGGGTTCTACAATGAGCAGTTCTTC. As protein: CASGLAGGFYNEQFF.

This chain joins TRBV5-5 and TRBJ2-5; 9 bases fit TRBD1. Germline-derived CDR1 and CDR2 are SGHKS and YYEKEE (reference sequence). Trimming took 0 bases from V and 5 from J; bases not matched to a gene: 8. The CDR3 covers 16 residues. The chain's CDR3 is CASSLAGWTGVETQYF. The CDR3 DNA sequence: TGTGCCAGCAGCTTGGCCGGGTGGACAGGGGTGGAGACCCAGTACTTC.

The chain has TRBV7-8 and TRBJ2-1; no reliable D call. The V end was cut by 4 bases, the J end by 7 bases, with 17 bases between. This CDR3 comprises 15 residues. Germline V gives CDR1 SGHVS, CDR2 FQNEAQ. CDR3 sequence (DNA): TGTGCCAGCAGCTCGCCACCACCGACTCGGAATGAGCAGTTCTTC. It translates to CASSSPPPTRNEQFF.

This clone was counted once. The chain recombines TRBV7-2 with TRBJ2-3, with D perhaps matching TRBD2 (5 bases). CDR3 length: 15 amino acids. In germline, CDR1 is SGHTA, CDR2 FQGNSA. Trimming shortened V by 0 bases and J by 1 base, and 8 bases separated the two germline ends. The CDR3 spells CASSLARAGTDTQYF. The CDR3 nucleotides are TGTGCCAGCAGCTTAGCGCGGGCAGGCACAGATACGCAGTATTTT.

The V call is TRBV5-1, the J call TRBJ2-3; 10 positions match TRBD1. The CDR3 runs 15 residues. From germline, CDR1 is SGHRS and CDR2 YFSETQ. Trimming took 3 bases from V and 2 from J; bases not matched to a gene: 3. CDR3 nucleotides: TGCGCCAGCAGCTCGGGACAGGGGTACACAGATACGCAGTATTTT. The encoded protein is CASSSGQGYTDTQYF.

This clone came up a few times. This chain joins TRBV27 and TRBJ1-1, with D possibly being TRBD1 (6 bases). The germline V gene has CDR1 MNHEY and CDR2 SMNVEV (reference sequence). V was pared by 2 bases and J by 6 bases, with 13 bases between. This CDR3 has 14 residues. The CDR3 coding sequence is TGTGCCAGCAGTTTAATATGGGGGGCCGCTGAAGCTTTCTTT. Translating gives CASSLIWGAAEAFF.

The CDR3 DNA is TGTGCCAGCAGCTTATCTTCTCGAGATGGAGAGACCCAGTACTTC. It encodes CASSLSSRDGETQYF. The chain combines TRBV7-6 with TRBJ2-5; unclear D gene. V lost 2 bases and J lost 4, with 14 bases in between. The length of the CDR3 is 15 residues. Germline CDR1 is SGHVS and CDR2 is FNYEAQ.

This clone is classed as medium-sized (0.01 to 0.1%). The rearrangement uses TRBV7-9 and TRBJ2-1; TRBD2 matches 8 bases. V shed 5 bases and J 5 bases; nucleotides not matched to a gene: 8. Germline V lookup: CDR1 SEHNR, CDR2 FQNEAQ (reference sequence). The CDR3 is made up of 15 amino acids. In DNA form, the CDR3 reads TGTGCCAGCAGCCCCGGGGGCGGGGGGCACAATGAGCAGTTCTTC. Translating gives CASSPGGGGHNEQFF.

V is TRBV7-2 and J is TRBJ1-5, with D possibly TRBD1 on 5 matching bases. In germline, CDR1 is SGHTA, CDR2 FQGNSA. CDR3 length: 14 amino acids. Trimming took 2 bases from V and 4 from J, leaving 9 bases between them. The CDR3 sequence: CASSLTGVNQPQHF. The CDR3 DNA is TGTGCCAGCAGCTTAACAGGCGTAAATCAGCCCCAGCATTTT.

This clone showed up just a few times. The chain joins TRBV29-1 to TRBJ1-5, with D possibly matching TRBD1 (6 bases). From germline, CDR1 is SQVTM and CDR2 ANQGSEA. This CDR3 is built from 13 residues. The ends were cut back, 3 bases at V and 5 bases at J, with 11 bases in the middle. The CDR3 nucleotides are TGCAGCGTTGAGTTATCAGGGGATCAGCCCCAGCATTTT. As protein: CSVELSGDQPQHF.

In this sample, this clone turned up once. The rearrangement links TRBV5-6 to TRBJ2-6; no definite D call. V lost 1 base and J 4 bases, leaving 9 bases between the germline ends. The length of the CDR3 is 15 residues. Per germline, CDR1 SGHDT and CDR2 YYEEEE. The CDR3 sequence is CASSLWFSGANVLTF. Written as DNA, the CDR3 is TGTGCCAGCAGCTTGTGGTTCTCCGGGGCCAACGTCCTGACTTTC.